This TCR beta chain stems from a study of T cell repertoires in cytomegalovirus infection. The wider study: Both a matching HLA type and CMV infection were indicated by public TCR beta signatures. The study's findings and limits: Using cumulative public TCR beta family frequency, the authors identified those who carried CMV together with the relevant HLA. HLA-C-restricted TCR beta clonotypes specific for CMV led the ex vivo response.

This clonotype was observed a few times. The antigen is unknown. The germline V gene encodes CDR1 KGHDR and CDR2 SFDVKD. The CDR3 contains 12 residues. Trimming took off 6 bases at V and 4 bases at J, with 6 bases between the two ends. TCRdb redid the calling of the reads with MiXCR, one entry per CDR3 protein. The table includes roughly 280,000 distinct CDR3 sequences, less than 25% detected once. This rearrangement joins TRBV24-1 to TRBJ1-3; D is unclear. Material: cultured PBMCs, obtained from culture after CMV antigen stimulation. The source is a human donor in good health (CMV status not recorded). Some clones in this sample may be carry-over from other donors' samples. The CDR3 DNA sequence: TGTGCCACCAGTTTGGACGGAAACACCATATATTTT. Its translation: CATSLDGNTIYF.